Listed below are T cell receptor beta chains from one sample, sequenced in a study of blood T cell repertoires in COVID-19. TCRdb keeps only in-frame clones here, not all; method: immunoSEQ multiplex PCR. The sample lists fewer than 400,000 clones; approximately 82% were seen once. Material: peripheral blood. These receptors all come from a man aged 25-45 years with active or convalescent COVID-19. Both conserved end residues are part of each CDR3. A D gene is named only where the DNA matches it firmly. Size tells how often a clone was seen (once, few, many) or the class of an expanded clone, and some rows leave it out.

abundance: .
d_gene: .
j_gene: TRBJ2-1
v_gene: TRBV5-4
CDR3nt: TGTGCCAGCAGCTTGGGGTTTGCTAGTGAGCAGTTCTTC
CDR3aa: CASSLGFASEQFF

abundance: few
d_gene: .
j_gene: TRBJ2-3
v_gene: TRBV13
CDR3nt: TGTGCCAGCAGCTCTAGAGGGCAGAGGAGCACAGATACGCAGTATTTT
CDR3aa: CASSSRGQRSTDTQYF

abundance: .
d_gene: .
j_gene: TRBJ1-6
v_gene: TRBV27
CDR3nt: TGTGCCAGCAGTCCGACAGCTAAGGCGTATTCACCCCTCCACTTT
CDR3aa: CASSPTAKAYSPLHF

abundance: .
d_gene: .
j_gene: TRBJ1-6
v_gene: TRBV4-1
CDR3nt: TGCGCCAGCAGCCTTTCAGCAGGGCCTCTCCACTTT
CDR3aa: CASSLSAGPLHF

abundance: .
d_gene: TRBD2
j_gene: TRBJ2-7
v_gene: TRBV3-1/TRBV3-2
CDR3nt: TGTGCCAGCAGCGAGACTAGCGGGAGCTACGAGCAGTACTTC
CDR3aa: CASSETSGSYEQYF

abundance: .
d_gene: TRBD1
j_gene: TRBJ1-2
v_gene: TRBV2
CDR3nt: TGTGCCAGCAGTACCCGGGACAGGGGGCGCTTGGGGTATGGCTACACCTTC
CDR3aa: CASSTRDRGRLGYGYTF

abundance: once
d_gene: .
j_gene: TRBJ1-3
v_gene: TRBV11-3
CDR3nt: TGTGCCAGCAGCGTAGAAGGGGGTTCTGGAAACACCATATATTTT
CDR3aa: CASSVEGGSGNTIYF

abundance: few
d_gene: .
j_gene: TRBJ2-1
v_gene: TRBV2
CDR3nt: TGTGCCAGCACCGAACAGGGCAATGAGCAGTTCTTC
CDR3aa: CASTEQGNEQFF

abundance: .
d_gene: TRBD1
j_gene: TRBJ1-2
v_gene: TRBV5-4
CDR3nt: TGTGCCAGCAGCCCAGGACAGGCATATGGCTACACCTTC
CDR3aa: CASSPGQAYGYTF

abundance: .
d_gene: TRBD2
j_gene: TRBJ2-1
v_gene: TRBV24-1
CDR3nt: TGTGCCACCAGTGATTCGGGACTAGCGGGATCGCAGGGTGAGCAGTTCTTC
CDR3aa: CATSDSGLAGSQGEQFF

abundance: .
d_gene: TRBD2
j_gene: TRBJ2-1
v_gene: TRBV7-3
CDR3nt: TGTGCCAGCAGCCTGACTAGCGGGGACTACAATGAGCAGTTCTTC
CDR3aa: CASSLTSGDYNEQFF

abundance: .
d_gene: .
j_gene: TRBJ1-2
v_gene: TRBV30
CDR3nt: TGTGCCTGGACAGTGGGGGCAAACTATGGCTACACCTTC
CDR3aa: CAWTVGANYGYTF

abundance: .
d_gene: TRBD2
j_gene: TRBJ2-1
v_gene: TRBV5-4
CDR3nt: TGTGCCAGCAGCACCGAAGCTCTAGCGGGGAATGAGCAGTTCTTC
CDR3aa: CASSTEALAGNEQFF

abundance: .
d_gene: TRBD1
j_gene: TRBJ1-2
v_gene: TRBV7-8
CDR3nt: TGTGCCAGCAGCTTAGCGGACAGGGGGCAATATGGCTACACCTTC
CDR3aa: CASSLADRGQYGYTF

abundance: .
d_gene: TRBD1
j_gene: TRBJ2-7
v_gene: TRBV4-3
CDR3nt: TGCGCCAGCAGCCAACACCCGGGACAGGCAAGCTACGAGCAGTACTTC
CDR3aa: CASSQHPGQASYEQYF

abundance: .
d_gene: .
j_gene: TRBJ2-1
v_gene: TRBV19
CDR3nt: TGTGCCAGTAGTGCAGGACTCACCCGGCTCAATGAGCAGTTCTTC
CDR3aa: CASSAGLTRLNEQFF

abundance: .
d_gene: TRBD2
j_gene: TRBJ2-7
v_gene: TRBV5-1
CDR3nt: TGCGCCAGGGAGGAGCTAGCGGAACCCCTTGACTCCTACGAGCAGTACTTC
CDR3aa: CAREELAEPLDSYEQYF

abundance: .
d_gene: .
j_gene: TRBJ2-5
v_gene: TRBV6-5
CDR3nt: TGTGCCAGCAGTTACAGGCAGGGTGGAGAGACCCAGTACTTC
CDR3aa: CASSYRQGGETQYF

abundance: .
d_gene: TRBD1
j_gene: TRBJ1-5
v_gene: TRBV19
CDR3nt: TGTGCCACCAACAGGGGGATCAGCAATCAGCCCCAGCATTTT
CDR3aa: CATNRGISNQPQHF

abundance: .
d_gene: .
j_gene: TRBJ1-2
v_gene: TRBV28
CDR3nt: TGTGCCAGCAGTTCTCGAAAGGGGGGGACCTCCTATGGCTACACCTTC
CDR3aa: CASSSRKGGTSYGYTF

abundance: .
d_gene: .
j_gene: TRBJ2-7
v_gene: TRBV19
CDR3nt: TGTGCCAGCTCCGAGGACTACGAGCAGTACTTC
CDR3aa: CASSEDYEQYF

abundance: .
d_gene: TRBD1
j_gene: TRBJ2-7
v_gene: TRBV6-5
CDR3nt: TGTGCCAGCGGGGACAGCCCCTACGAGCAGTACTTC
CDR3aa: CASGDSPYEQYF

abundance: .
d_gene: TRBD1
j_gene: TRBJ1-4
v_gene: TRBV5-1
CDR3nt: TGCGCCAGCAGCCCAGTTACGACAGGGCCTGCAACTAATGAAAAACTGTTTTTT
CDR3aa: CASSPVTTGPATNEKLFF

abundance: .
d_gene: .
j_gene: TRBJ2-7
v_gene: TRBV9
CDR3nt: TGTGCCAGCAGCGTAGGCCCGCAGAACTCCTACGAGCAGTACTTC
CDR3aa: CASSVGPQNSYEQYF

abundance: .
d_gene: .
j_gene: TRBJ2-1
v_gene: TRBV25-1
CDR3nt: TGTGCCAGCAGTGACGGGGAGATCACCTACAATGAGCAGTTCTTC
CDR3aa: CASSDGEITYNEQFF

abundance: .
d_gene: TRBD1
j_gene: TRBJ1-4
v_gene: TRBV5-1
CDR3nt: TGCGCCAGCAGCCGTCGGACAGGGTTTGGGAATAATGAAAAACTGTTTTTT
CDR3aa: CASSRRTGFGNNEKLFF

abundance: .
d_gene: TRBD1
j_gene: TRBJ1-2
v_gene: TRBV19
CDR3nt: TGTGCCAGTTGGACAGGGTCCTATGGCTACACCTTC
CDR3aa: CASWTGSYGYTF

abundance: .
d_gene: .
j_gene: TRBJ1-2
v_gene: TRBV9
CDR3nt: TGTGCCAGCAGCGTAGAGGTAGGGGGGGCAACGGGCTACACCTTC
CDR3aa: CASSVEVGGATGYTF

abundance: .
d_gene: .
j_gene: TRBJ1-1
v_gene: TRBV24-1
CDR3nt: TGTGCCACCAGTGATGCCACAGGGAAAGAAGGGGGGAACACTGAAGCTTTCTTT
CDR3aa: CATSDATGKEGGNTEAFF

abundance: .
d_gene: TRBD1
j_gene: TRBJ2-3
v_gene: TRBV11-3
CDR3nt: TGTGCCAGCAGCTTAGCCCCGGGACAGGGGGATGGTACGCAGTATTTT
CDR3aa: CASSLAPGQGDGTQYF

abundance: .
d_gene: TRBD2
j_gene: TRBJ2-3
v_gene: TRBV7-2
CDR3nt: TGTGCCAGCAGCTTAGTGGCGGGGGGGCAACTTCGGACAGATACGCAGTATTTT
CDR3aa: CASSLVAGGQLRTDTQYF

abundance: .
d_gene: TRBD1
j_gene: TRBJ2-7
v_gene: TRBV7-9
CDR3nt: TGTGCCAGCAGCTTAGAACAGGGGGCCTACGAGCAGTACTTC
CDR3aa: CASSLEQGAYEQYF

abundance: many
d_gene: TRBD1
j_gene: TRBJ1-2
v_gene: TRBV5-1
CDR3nt: TGCGCCAGCAGCTTACAGGGGGCGCACTATGGCTACACCTTC
CDR3aa: CASSLQGAHYGYTF

abundance: .
d_gene: .
j_gene: TRBJ1-2
v_gene: TRBV5-4
CDR3nt: TGTGCCAGCAGCCCTCCGGGTCGGACTGATGGCTACACCTTC
CDR3aa: CASSPPGRTDGYTF